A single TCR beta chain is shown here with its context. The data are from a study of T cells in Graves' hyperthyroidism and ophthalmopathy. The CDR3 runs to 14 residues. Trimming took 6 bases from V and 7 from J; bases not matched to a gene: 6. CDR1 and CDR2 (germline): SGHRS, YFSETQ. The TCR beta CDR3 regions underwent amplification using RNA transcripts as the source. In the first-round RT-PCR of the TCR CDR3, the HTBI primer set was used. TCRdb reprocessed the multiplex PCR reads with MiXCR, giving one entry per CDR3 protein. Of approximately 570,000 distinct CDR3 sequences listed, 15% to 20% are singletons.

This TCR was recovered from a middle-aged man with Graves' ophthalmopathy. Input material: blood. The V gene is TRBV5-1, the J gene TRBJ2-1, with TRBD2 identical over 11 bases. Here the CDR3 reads CASKLAGGGNEQFF. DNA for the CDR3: TGCGCCAGCAAATTAGCGGGAGGGGGGAATGAGCAGTTCTTC.